What follows is one T cell receptor (beta chain) and its context. Its matching antigen is unknown. The method was immunoSEQ multiplex PCR; TCRdb's version includes in-frame clones alone and lacks a portion of them. The sample shows around 200,000 clones, 70% to 90% of them seen only once. This record belongs to a study of T cell responses to AZD1222 COVID-19 vaccine. Study-level points and caveats: Per reports, nearly half of all spike-specific TCRs target regions that are unmutated in variants.

Trimming left V 5 bases short and J 1 base short, with 12 bases between. The CDR3 has 16 residues. Germline V gene data show CDR1 as LNHDA and CDR2 as SQIVND (reference sequence). The receptor comes from an adult in good health. The input for sequencing was peripheral blood, taken on day 0 of AZD1222 vaccination. V is TRBV19 and J is TRBJ1-6; D call uncertain. The chain's CDR3 is CASSFSGSSYNSPLHF. The CDR3 DNA is TGTGCCAGTAGTTTCTCCGGGAGTTCCTATAATTCACCCCTCCACTTT. The variable domain in full, completed from reference TRBV19 and TRBJ1-6, reads DGGITQSPKYLFRKEGQNVTLSCEQNLNHDAMYWYRQDPGQGLRLIYYSQIVNDFQKGDIAEGYSVSREKKESFPLTVTSAQKNPTAFYLCASSFSGSSYNSPLHFGNGTRLTVT.